One sample yielded the 30 T cell receptor beta chains listed below, sequenced in a study of T cell repertoires in cytomegalovirus infection. TCRdb fed the reads into MiXCR, producing one record per CDR3 protein. Among around 250,000 distinct CDR3 sequences listed, about a sixth were seen once. Sequencing input: CD8+ T cells from PBMCs. Every receptor here comes from a human donor in good health (CMV status not recorded). Some clones in this sample may be carry-over from other donors' samples.

This clonotype was found a few times. The rearrangement links TRBV2 to TRBJ1-2; D is undetermined. Germline V gene sequence: CDR1 SNHLY, CDR2 FYNNEI. The length of the CDR3 is 15 residues. The germline V and J ends were trimmed by 2 bases and 0 bases, with 10 bases remaining between them. Here the CDR3 reads CASSERAATNYGYTF. The CDR3, as DNA: TGTGCCAGCAGTGAAAGGGCGGCGACTAACTATGGCTACACCTTC.

This clonotype appeared many times. The chain couples TRBV6-4 to TRBJ2-1; a weak D match, TRBD2 (5 bases). The ends were cut back, 4 bases at V and 4 bases at J, with 11 bases in the middle. Germline-derived CDR1 and CDR2 are MRHNA and SNTAGT. The CDR3 runs 14 residues. For the CDR3, the DNA is TGTGCCAGCAGTGTGGACGGGGAGTACAATGAGCAGTTCTTC. Protein: CASSVDGEYNEQFF.

This clonotype was recorded once. The junction departs from germline at one end; a sequencing error may be responsible. This chain links TRBV5-1 with TRBJ1-1; unclear D gene. Germline CDR1 is SGHRS and CDR2 is YFSETQ. This CDR3 comprises 14 residues. The CDR3 nucleotides are TGCGCCAGCAGCTTGGGGCAGCTGAACACTGAAGCTTCCTTT. This gives the protein CASSLGQLNTEASF.

The CDR3 spells CASSPRTGFGSNYGYTF. CDR3 nucleotides: TGTGCCAGCAGCCCGCGGACAGGTTTCGGATCTAACTATGGCTACACCTTC. The V call is TRBV4-2, the J call TRBJ1-2; 7 bases match TRBD1. With V trimmed by 4 bases and J by 0 bases, 11 bases remained unmatched. The CDR3 runs to 17 residues. Germline lookup yields CDR1 LGHNA and CDR2 YNFKEQ.

This clonotype showed up just a few times. The CDR3 DNA is TGTGCCAGCAGGCCAACGCGGACAGGGGTTACCGGGGAGCTGTTTTTT. Protein: CASRPTRTGVTGELFF. The rearrangement joins TRBV7-6 to TRBJ2-2, with TRBD1 matching over 9 bases. This CDR3 has 16 amino acids. Unmatched junction bases numbered 10, after V lost 6 bases and J lost 5 bases. CDR1 and CDR2 from the germline V gene are SGHVS and FNYEAQ. Full variable domain (remainder filled in from reference TRBV7-6 and TRBJ2-2): GAGVSQSPRYKVTKRGQDVALRCDPISGHVSLYWYRQALGQGPEFLTYFNYEAQQDKSGLPNDRFSAERPEGSISTLTIQRTEQRDSAMYRCASRPTRTGVTGELFFGEGSRLTVL.

Points on this clonotype: Germline is not matched at one junction end, which may reflect a read error. CDR3 DNA sequence: TGTGCCAGCAGCTTAGGGACAGGGGGGATTTACGCCTTC. Amino acids: CASSLGTGGIYAF. The V and J genes are TRBV5-6 and TRBJ1-2; 11 bases fit TRBD1. The CDR3 contains 13 residues. Germline V lookup: CDR1 SGHDT, CDR2 YYEEEE.

Only a few counts were recorded for this clonotype. The gene calls are TRBV7-9 and TRBJ2-7, with TRBD1 matching 9 bases. J gave up 4 bases and V 8 bases, and 9 bases lay outside the gene matches. The CDR3 spans 14 residues. Germline V gene sequence: CDR1 SEHNR, CDR2 FQNEAQ (reference sequence). The CDR3 bases are TGTGCCAGCTTGAGGACAGGGGTGATGTACGAGCAGTACTTC. Translation gives CASLRTGVMYEQYF. The complete variable domain, with remaining parts taken from reference TRBV7-9 and TRBJ2-7, reads DTGVSQNPRHKITKRGQNVTFRCDPISEHNRLYWYRQTLGQGPEFLTYFQNEAQLEKSRLLSDRFSAERPKGSFSTLEIQRTEQGDSAMYLCASLRTGVMYEQYFGPGTRLTVT.

This clonotype was counted a few times. The chain employs TRBV5-6 and TRBJ1-2, with a possible D match to TRBD1 (5 bases). The germline gives CDR1 SGHDT, CDR2 YYEEEE. With 1 base removed from V and 4 bases from J, the gap between germline ends came to 11 bases. The CDR3 totals 14 residues. CDR3 DNA: TGTGCCAGCAGCTTGTCAGGGTCTCTCTATGGCTACACCTTC. This codes for CASSLSGSLYGYTF.

Details on this clonotype: Given a much more abundant clone one base away, this may be a read error. The chain is built from TRBV28 and TRBJ2-1, with D perhaps TRBD1 (6 bases). The CDR3 covers 15 residues. Germline V CDR1 and CDR2: MDHEN, SYDVKM. Trimming removed 5 bases from V and 6 bases from J, with 17 bases in between. The CDR3: CASSEAGDTFNEQFF. The CDR3 region has the DNA TGTGCCAGCAGTGAAGCCGGGGACACCTTCAATGAGCAGTTCTTC.

The chain recombines TRBV27 with TRBJ1-1; possibly TRBD1 for D (5 bases). Deletions cut 2 bases from V and 5 bases from J, with 12 bases between. The V gene's germline CDR1 is MNHEY and CDR2 SMNVEV (reference sequence). The CDR3 totals 14 residues. The chain's CDR3 is CASSLNFRQTEAFF. CDR3 coding DNA: TGTGCCAGCAGTTTAAATTTCAGACAGACTGAAGCTTTCTTT.

This clonotype came up a few times. A clone one base away is much larger, so this may be a read error. The V and J genes are TRBV7-4 and TRBJ2-2; D call uncertain. The germline gives CDR1 SGHVT, CDR2 SQSDAQ. Deletions cut 4 bases from V and 5 bases from J, with 5 bases between. The CDR3 totals 12 residues. CDR3 sequence reads: CASSWVTGELFF. CDR3 nucleotides: TGTGCCAGCAGCTGGGTGACCGGGGAGCTGTTTTTT.

At least ten counts were recorded for this clonotype. This rearrangement joins TRBV7-2 to TRBJ1-1; tentatively, D is TRBD1 (5 bases). Germline values: CDR1 SGHTA, CDR2 FQGNSA. This CDR3 is built from 19 residues. V was trimmed by 1 base and J by 11 bases, leaving 32 bases between them. CDR3 sequence (DNA): TGTGCCAGCAGCTTAGTGCTAGTACGGCAGGGTGCATCTTTGAATGGGGCTTTCTTT. It is translated as CASSLVLVRQGASLNGAFF.

This clonotype came up a few times. V is TRBV5-1 and J is TRBJ2-7, with 14 bases identical to TRBD2. V gave up 0 bases and J gave up 3 bases; unmatched junction bases: 8. Germline CDR1 SGHRS, CDR2 YFSETQ. The CDR3 spans 18 residues. The CDR3 DNA reads as TGCGCCAGCAGCTTGGGACCGGGACTAGCGGGGGCACTCTACGAGCAGTACTTC. It specifies CASSLGPGLAGALYEQYF.

In this sample, this clonotype turned up a few times. This chain connects TRBV6-6 to TRBJ2-1; D not resolved. Germline CDR1 reads MNHNY; CDR2 reads SVGAGI (reference sequence). Trimming cost V 2 bases and J 1 base, with 18 bases left between them. This CDR3 has 18 residues. In nucleotides, the CDR3 is TGTGCCAGCAGTTACCCCCTGGTTGCTAGGGAATCCTACAATGAGCAGTTCTTC. It encodes CASSYPLVARESYNEQFF.

V usage is TRBV6-2 or TRBV6-3 and J usage is TRBJ2-7, with D maybe TRBD2 (6 bases). Deletions cut 6 bases from V and 1 base from J, with 16 bases between. CDR3 size: 15 residues. Germline V gene sequence: CDR1 MNHEY, CDR2 SVGEGT. As DNA, the CDR3 is TGTGCCAGCAGCCGACCCCGACGGGAGTCCTACGAGCAGTACTTC. Amino acid sequence: CASSRPRRESYEQYF.

The V call is TRBV2, the J call TRBJ1-1; no definite D call. Germline V lookup: CDR1 SNHLY, CDR2 FYNNEI. V shed 7 bases and J shed 8 bases, with 8 bases lying between them. The CDR3 sequence is 10 residues long. This chain's CDR3 is CASTWTEAFF. The CDR3 DNA follows: TGTGCCAGCACCTGGACCGAAGCTTTCTTT.

The sample holds a few counts of this clonotype. The genes are TRBV7-6 and TRBJ1-4; D is ambiguous. The CDR3 has 15 residues. Germline lookup yields CDR1 SGHVS and CDR2 FNYEAQ. V was shortened by 0 bases and J by 3 bases, with 8 bases between the two germline ends. This CDR3 reads CASSLAGSSNEKLFF. CDR3 sequence (DNA): TGTGCCAGCAGCTTAGCCGGCAGTTCTAATGAAAAACTGTTTTTT.

At least ten counts were recorded for this clonotype. The genes are TRBV7-2 and TRBJ2-1, with TRBD2 matching over 15 bases. Germline V gene data show CDR1 as SGHTA and CDR2 as FQGNSA. The V and J ends lost 5 bases and 0 bases, in that order; junction bases with no gene match: 5. This CDR3 spans 18 amino acids. The CDR3 region is CASSPGTSGGSSYNEQFF. The CDR3 DNA reads TGTGCCAGCAGCCCCGGGACTAGCGGGGGGAGCTCCTACAATGAGCAGTTCTTC.

There are a few counts of this clonotype. The V call is TRBV7-2, the J call TRBJ2-7; D gene ambiguous. The CDR3 runs 15 residues. Germline CDR1 and CDR2: SGHTA and FQGNSA. Trimming stripped 5 bases from V and 0 bases from J, with 14 bases between. The CDR3, as DNA: TGTGCCAGCAGCCCCCGGATCCCGTACTCCTACGAGCAGTACTTC. Protein product: CASSPRIPYSYEQYF.

J is TRBJ2-3 and V is TRBV2, with TRBD1 matching 8 bases. The CDR3 length is 17 residues. Germline CDR1 is SNHLY and CDR2 is FYNNEI. The trim removed 8 bases at V and 3 bases at J, leaving 16 bases unmatched. The CDR3 protein is CASPPSGDRKGTDTQYF. The CDR3 coding sequence is TGTGCCAGCCCGCCATCCGGGGACAGGAAGGGGACAGATACGCAGTATTTT.

The chain employs TRBV6-2 or TRBV6-3 and TRBJ2-6, with D maybe TRBD2 (6 bases). V lost 2 bases and J lost 2, with 7 bases in between. Germline V gives CDR1 MNHEY, CDR2 SVGEGT. The CDR3 has 15 residues. DNA for the CDR3: TGTGCCAGCAGTTACGGGGGGACTGGGGCCAACGTCCTGACTTTC. Its protein product is CASSYGGTGANVLTF.

This clonotype was recorded at least ten times. The rearrangement uses TRBV7-9 and TRBJ2-5; D is perhaps TRBD2 (6 bases). The germline V and J ends were trimmed by 5 bases and 10 bases, with 23 bases remaining between them. The CDR3 is 15 residues long. Germline CDR1 SEHNR, CDR2 FQNEAQ (reference sequence). The CDR3 here is CASSPVFRGDPIQYF. The CDR3 DNA reads TGTGCCAGCAGCCCAGTTTTCCGCGGGGATCCTATCCAGTACTTC.

This clonotype has a count of ten or more. The rearrangement uses TRBV7-8 and TRBJ1-1; 11 bases fit TRBD1. The CDR3 is made up of 14 amino acids. Unmatched junction bases numbered 5, after V lost 5 bases and J lost 6 bases. Germline V gene sequence: CDR1 SGHVS, CDR2 FQNEAQ. CDR3 bases: TGTGCCAGCAGCCCGGGACAGGGGGAGCCTGAAGCTTTCTTT. It yields the protein CASSPGQGEPEAFF.

This chain connects TRBV5-1 to TRBJ2-5; TRBD1 matches at 9 bases. Unmatched junction bases numbered 5, after V lost 4 bases and J lost 1 base. The CDR3 is 15 amino acids. Germline assignment: CDR1 SGHRS and CDR2 YFSETQ. DNA of the CDR3: TGCGCCAGCAGCCAACCGGACAGGGGCCAAGAGACCCAGTACTTC. Translation: CASSQPDRGQETQYF.

This clonotype was recorded many times. V gene TRBV7-2 combines with J gene TRBJ2-3; D remains ambiguous. Trimming removed 5 bases from V and 3 bases from J, with 6 bases in between. CDR1 is SGHTA and CDR2 is FQGNSA in the germline V gene. CDR3 length equals 12 residues. CDR3 amino acids: CASSRITDTQYF. The DNA for the CDR3 is TGTGCCAGCAGCCGGATTACAGATACGCAGTATTTT.

This clonotype was counted many times. This chain uses TRBV7-2 with TRBJ1-5; D possibly corresponds to TRBD1 (5 bases). Trimming pared 4 bases from V and 0 bases from J, leaving 10 bases between. Germline CDR1 and CDR2: SGHTA and FQGNSA. The CDR3 contains 15 residues. This chain's CDR3 is CASSWTFSSNQPQHF. CDR3 DNA: TGTGCCAGCAGCTGGACATTTAGTAGCAATCAGCCCCAGCATTTT.

This clonotype has at least ten counts. The chain has TRBV4-1 and TRBJ1-2; TRBD1 aligns across 7 bases. CDR1 is MGHRA and CDR2 is YSYEKL in the germline V gene. The CDR3 has 14 residues. Trimming removed 6 bases from V and 2 bases from J; junction bases left unmatched: 6. The CDR3 bases are TGCGCCAGCAGGGAAACAGGGGCCAACTATGGCTACACCTTC. This translates into CASRETGANYGYTF.

This clonotype was counted a few times. The chain combines TRBV19 with TRBJ1-5; D call uncertain. Per the germline V gene, CDR1 is LNHDA and CDR2 is SQIVND (reference sequence). The germline V and J ends were trimmed by 3 bases and 1 base, with 7 bases remaining between them. The CDR3 has 14 amino acids. The CDR3 region is CASSIWASNQPQHF. Here the CDR3 DNA reads TGTGCCAGTAGTATTTGGGCCAGCAATCAGCCCCAGCATTTT.

Comments on this clonotype: A much larger clone differs by one base, so this may be a read error. V gene TRBV7-6 combines with J gene TRBJ1-3; D remains ambiguous. The CDR3 covers 13 residues. Germline lookup yields CDR1 SGHVS and CDR2 FNYEAQ. CDR3 in amino acids: CASSLSSGNTLYF. The CDR3 region has the DNA TGTGCCAGCAGCCTCTCCTCTGGAAACACCTTATATTTT.

This clonotype has more than one count but fewer than ten. The chain uses TRBV6-2 or TRBV6-3 and TRBJ2-1; D is possibly TRBD1 or TRBD2 (5 bases each). This CDR3 region has 16 residues. V was clipped by 2 bases and J by 7 bases, with 18 bases between them. Germline V gives CDR1 MNHEY, CDR2 SVGEGT. In DNA, the CDR3 is TGTGCCAGCAGTTACGCGAGGGGTCCGATGCATAATGAGCAGTTCTTC. It yields the protein CASSYARGPMHNEQFF.